One T cell receptor beta chain is described in this entry. This sample stems from a study of Ad26.COV2.S vaccination and SARS-CoV-2 variants. Libraries were prepared by immunoSEQ multiplex PCR; TCRdb keeps only in-frame clonotypes and omits some of them. The sample contains 300,000 to 400,000 clones, roughly nine tenths of which appear only once. Sample treatment: around 19 received Ad26.COV2.S at low or high dose, single or two shots; about 5 received placebo; per-sample allocation not given. Collection of the samples took place on day 63 after the first injection of vaccine or placebo. Whoever gave the sample was an adult aged 18-55 years in Boston. Expression of Wuhan-strain SARS-CoV-2 spike came from the Ad26 vector that formed the vaccine. The V gene's germline CDR1 is SGHRS and CDR2 YFSETQ. V gave up 4 bases and J gave up 1 base, with 11 bases separating them. The CDR3 runs to 14 residues.

The receptor was isolated from a person aged 18-65 years who received the Ad26.COV2.S COVID-19 vaccine or a placebo. This chain joins TRBV5-1 and TRBJ2-5; D not certain. The sequencing used peripheral blood, collected in a trial of Ad26.COV2.S vaccine versus placebo. CDR3 DNA: TGCGCCAGCAGCGGCGGTTGGGGCCAAGAGACCCAGTACTTC. It codes for CASSGGWGQETQYF.